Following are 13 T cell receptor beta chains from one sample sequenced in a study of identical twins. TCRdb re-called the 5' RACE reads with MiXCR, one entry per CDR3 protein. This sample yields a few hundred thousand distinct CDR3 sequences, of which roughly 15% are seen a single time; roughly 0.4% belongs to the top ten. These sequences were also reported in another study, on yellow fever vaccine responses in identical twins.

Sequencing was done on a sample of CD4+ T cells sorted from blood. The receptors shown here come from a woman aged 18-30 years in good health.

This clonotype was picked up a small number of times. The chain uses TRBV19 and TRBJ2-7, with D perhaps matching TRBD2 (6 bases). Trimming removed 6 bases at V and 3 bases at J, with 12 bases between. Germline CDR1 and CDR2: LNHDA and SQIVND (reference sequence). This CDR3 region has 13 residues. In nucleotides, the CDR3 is TGTGCCAGTAGCCCCGGACTACGCTACGAGCAGTACTTC. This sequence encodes CASSPGLRYEQYF.

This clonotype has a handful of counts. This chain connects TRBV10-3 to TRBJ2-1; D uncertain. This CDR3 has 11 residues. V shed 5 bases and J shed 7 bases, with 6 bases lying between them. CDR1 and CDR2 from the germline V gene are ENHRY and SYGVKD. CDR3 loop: CAISHSNEQFF. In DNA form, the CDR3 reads TGTGCCATCAGTCACTCGAATGAGCAGTTCTTC.

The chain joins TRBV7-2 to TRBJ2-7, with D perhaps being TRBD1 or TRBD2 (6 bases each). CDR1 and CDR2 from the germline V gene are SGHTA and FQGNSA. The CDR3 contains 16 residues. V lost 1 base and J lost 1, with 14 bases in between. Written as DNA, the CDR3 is TGTGCCAGCAGCTTAGTTGGAGGGGGTTTTTCCTACGAGCAGTACTTC. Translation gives CASSLVGGGFSYEQYF.

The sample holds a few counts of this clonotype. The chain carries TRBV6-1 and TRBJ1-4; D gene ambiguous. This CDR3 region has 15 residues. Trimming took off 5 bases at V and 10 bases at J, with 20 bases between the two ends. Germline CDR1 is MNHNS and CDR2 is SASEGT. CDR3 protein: CASSPEGSLPRKLFF. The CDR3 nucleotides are TGTGCCAGCAGTCCAGAGGGCAGTCTCCCAAGAAAACTGTTTTTT.

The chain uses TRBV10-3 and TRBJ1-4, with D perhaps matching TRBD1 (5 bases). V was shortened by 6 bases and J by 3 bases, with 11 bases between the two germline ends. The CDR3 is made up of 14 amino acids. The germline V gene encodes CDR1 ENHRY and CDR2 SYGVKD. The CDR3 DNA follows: TGTGCCATCAGAGAGGGGCAGGCTAATGAAAAACTGTTTTTT. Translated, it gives CAIREGQANEKLFF.

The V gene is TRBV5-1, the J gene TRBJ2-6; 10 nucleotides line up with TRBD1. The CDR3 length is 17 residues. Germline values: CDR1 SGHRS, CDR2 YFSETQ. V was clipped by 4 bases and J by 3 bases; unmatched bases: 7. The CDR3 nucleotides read TGCGCCAGCAGCCCGATCGGGACAGGGGTTGGGGCCAACGTCCTGACTTTC. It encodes CASSPIGTGVGANVLTF.

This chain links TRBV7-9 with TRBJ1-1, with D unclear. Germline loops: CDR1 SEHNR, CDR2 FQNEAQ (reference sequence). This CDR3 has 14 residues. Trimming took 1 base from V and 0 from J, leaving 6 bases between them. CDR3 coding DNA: TGTGCCAGCAGCTTAGACAAGGTGAACACTGAAGCTTTCTTT. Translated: CASSLDKVNTEAFF.

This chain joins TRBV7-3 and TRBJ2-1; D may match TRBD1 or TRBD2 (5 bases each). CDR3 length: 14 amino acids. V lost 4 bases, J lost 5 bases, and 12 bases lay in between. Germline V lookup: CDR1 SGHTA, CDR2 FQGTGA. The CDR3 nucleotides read TGTGCCAGCAGCTCGTCGGGACCCAACAATGAGCAGTTCTTC. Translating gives CASSSSGPNNEQFF. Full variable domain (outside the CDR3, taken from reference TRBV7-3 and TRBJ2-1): GAGVSQTPSNKVTEKGKYVELRCDPISGHTALYWYRQSLGQGPEFLIYFQGTGAADDSGLPNDRFFAVRPEGSVSTLKIQRTERGDSAVYLCASSSSGPNNEQFFGPGTRLTVL.

The CDR3: CSVSWLTTDTQYF. Written as DNA, the CDR3 is TGCAGCGTTTCTTGGCTTACCACAGATACGCAGTATTTT. J is TRBJ2-3 and V is TRBV29-1; D gene ambiguous. With 5 bases removed from V and 2 bases from J, the gap between germline ends came to 11 bases. The CDR3 consists of 13 residues. Germline V gene lookup returns CDR1 SQVTM and CDR2 ANQGSEA.

The CDR3 DNA reads TGTGCCATCAGTGAGTCGGGGCAAGTCAATCAGCCCCAGCATTTT. Translated: CAISESGQVNQPQHF. V is TRBV10-3 and J is TRBJ1-5; tentatively, D is TRBD1 (5 bases). The CDR3 extends over 15 amino acids. V dropped 0 bases and J dropped 3 bases, with 9 bases sitting between them. Per germline, CDR1 ENHRY and CDR2 SYGVKD.

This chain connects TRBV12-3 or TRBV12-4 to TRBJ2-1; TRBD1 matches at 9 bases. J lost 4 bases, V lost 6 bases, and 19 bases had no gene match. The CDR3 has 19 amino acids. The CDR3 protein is CASRAGRTGVARSYNEQFF. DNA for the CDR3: TGTGCCAGCAGGGCCGGCAGGACAGGGGTTGCGCGGTCTTACAATGAGCAGTTCTTC.

As DNA, the CDR3 is TGTGCCAGCAGTGAAGGCGGGAGTTTATTAGAGACCCAGTACTTC. This sequence encodes CASSEGGSLLETQYF. The rearrangement joins TRBV2 to TRBJ2-5, with TRBD2 identical over 7 bases. This CDR3 has 15 amino acids. Trimming at V came to 1 base and at J to 4 bases, leaving 6 bases not matched to a gene. Germline loops: CDR1 SNHLY, CDR2 FYNNEI.

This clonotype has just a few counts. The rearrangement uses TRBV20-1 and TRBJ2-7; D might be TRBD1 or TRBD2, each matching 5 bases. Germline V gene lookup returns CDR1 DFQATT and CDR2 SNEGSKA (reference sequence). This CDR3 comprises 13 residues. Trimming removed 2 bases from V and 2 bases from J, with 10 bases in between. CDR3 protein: CSARRDVTYEQYF. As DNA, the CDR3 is TGCAGTGCTAGAAGGGACGTAACCTACGAGCAGTACTTC.